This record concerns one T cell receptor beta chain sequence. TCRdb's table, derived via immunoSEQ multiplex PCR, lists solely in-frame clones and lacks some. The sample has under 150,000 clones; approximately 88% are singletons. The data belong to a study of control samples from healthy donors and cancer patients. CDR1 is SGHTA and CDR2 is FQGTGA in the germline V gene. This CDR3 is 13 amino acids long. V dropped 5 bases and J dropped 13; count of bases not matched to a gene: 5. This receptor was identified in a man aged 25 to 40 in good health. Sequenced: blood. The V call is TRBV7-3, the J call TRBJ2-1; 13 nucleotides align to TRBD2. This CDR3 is CASSPGLAGDQFF. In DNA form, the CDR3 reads TGTGCCAGCAGCCCCGGACTAGCGGGAGATCAGTTCTTC.